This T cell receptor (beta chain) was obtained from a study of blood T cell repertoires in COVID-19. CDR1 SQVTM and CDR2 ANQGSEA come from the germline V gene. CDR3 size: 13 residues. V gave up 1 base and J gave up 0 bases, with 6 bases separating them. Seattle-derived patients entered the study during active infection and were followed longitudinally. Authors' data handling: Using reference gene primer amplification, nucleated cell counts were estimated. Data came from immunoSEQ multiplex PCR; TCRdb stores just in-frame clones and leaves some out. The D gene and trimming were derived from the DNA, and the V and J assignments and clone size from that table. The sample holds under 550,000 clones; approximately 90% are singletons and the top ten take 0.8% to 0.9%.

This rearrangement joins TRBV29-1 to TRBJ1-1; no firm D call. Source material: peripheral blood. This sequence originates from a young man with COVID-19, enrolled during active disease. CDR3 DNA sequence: TGCAGCGTTGAAGGGCGGATGAACACTGAAGCTTTCTTT. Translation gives CSVEGRMNTEAFF.